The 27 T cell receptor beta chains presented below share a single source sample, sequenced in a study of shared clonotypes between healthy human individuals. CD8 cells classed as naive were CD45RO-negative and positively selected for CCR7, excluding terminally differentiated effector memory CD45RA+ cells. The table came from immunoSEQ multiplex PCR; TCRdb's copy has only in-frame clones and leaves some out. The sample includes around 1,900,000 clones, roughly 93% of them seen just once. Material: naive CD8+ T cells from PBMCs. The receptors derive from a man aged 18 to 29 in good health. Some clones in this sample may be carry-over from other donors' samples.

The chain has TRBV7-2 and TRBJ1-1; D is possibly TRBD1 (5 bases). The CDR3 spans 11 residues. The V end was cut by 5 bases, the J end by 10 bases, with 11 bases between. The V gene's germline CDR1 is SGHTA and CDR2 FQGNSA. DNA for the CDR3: TGTGCCAGCAGCCCCCAGGGAGTAGCTTTCTTT. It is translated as CASSPQGVAFF. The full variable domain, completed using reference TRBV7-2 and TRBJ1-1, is GAGVSQSPSNKVTEKGKDVELRCDPISGHTALYWYRQSLGQGLEFLIYFQGNSAPDKSGLPSDRFSAERTGGSVSTLTIQRTQQEDSAVYLCASSPQGVAFFGQGTRLTVV.

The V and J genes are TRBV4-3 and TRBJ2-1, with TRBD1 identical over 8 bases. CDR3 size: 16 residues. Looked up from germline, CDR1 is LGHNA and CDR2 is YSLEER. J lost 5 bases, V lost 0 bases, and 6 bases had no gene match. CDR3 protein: CASSQDDRGPDNEQFF. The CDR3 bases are TGCGCCAGCAGCCAAGATGACAGGGGCCCGGACAATGAGCAGTTCTTC.

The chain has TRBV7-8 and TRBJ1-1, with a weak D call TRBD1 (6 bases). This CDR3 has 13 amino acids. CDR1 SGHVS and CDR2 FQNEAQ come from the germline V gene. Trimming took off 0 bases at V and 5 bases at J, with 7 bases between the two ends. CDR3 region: CASSLARGTEAFF. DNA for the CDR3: TGTGCCAGCAGCTTAGCGAGGGGGACTGAAGCTTTCTTT. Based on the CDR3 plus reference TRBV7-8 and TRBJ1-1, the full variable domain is GAGVSQSPRYKVAKRGQDVALRCDPISGHVSLFWYQQALGQGPEFLTYFQNEAQLDKSGLPSDRFFAERPEGSVSTLKIQRTQQEDSAVYLCASSLARGTEAFFGQGTRLTVV.

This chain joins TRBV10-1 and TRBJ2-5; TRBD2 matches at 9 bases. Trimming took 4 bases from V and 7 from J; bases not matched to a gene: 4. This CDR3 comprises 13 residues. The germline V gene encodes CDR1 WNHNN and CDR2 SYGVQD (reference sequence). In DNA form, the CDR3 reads TGCGCCAGCAGTGGATTAGCGGGAGCGACCCAGTACTTC. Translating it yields CASSGLAGATQYF.

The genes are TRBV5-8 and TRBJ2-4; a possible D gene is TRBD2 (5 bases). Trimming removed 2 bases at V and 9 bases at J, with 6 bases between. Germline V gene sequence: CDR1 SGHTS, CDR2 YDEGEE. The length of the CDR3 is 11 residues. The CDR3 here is CASSLRGIQYF. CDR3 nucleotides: TGTGCCAGCAGCTTACGGGGCATTCAGTACTTC. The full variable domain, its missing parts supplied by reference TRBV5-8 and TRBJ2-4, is EAGVTQSPTHLIKTRGQQATLRCSPISGHTSVYWYQQALGLGLQFLLWYDEGEERNRGNFPPRFSGRQFPNYSSELNVNALELEDSALYLCASSLRGIQYFGAGTRLSVL.

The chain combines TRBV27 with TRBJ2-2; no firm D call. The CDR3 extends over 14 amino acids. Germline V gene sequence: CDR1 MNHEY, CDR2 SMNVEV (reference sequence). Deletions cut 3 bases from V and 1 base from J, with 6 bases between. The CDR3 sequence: CASSFRQNTGELFF. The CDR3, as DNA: TGTGCCAGCAGTTTCCGACAGAACACCGGGGAGCTGTTTTTT.

This chain's CDR3 is CASSLRQGYTGELFF. For the CDR3, the DNA is TGCGCCAGCAGCCTAAGACAGGGGTACACCGGGGAGCTGTTTTTT. V is TRBV4-1 and J is TRBJ2-2; 8 bases are a match to TRBD1. The length of the CDR3 is 15 residues. Germline CDR1 is MGHRA and CDR2 is YSYEKL. J was trimmed by 3 bases and V by 4 bases; bases with no gene match: 4.

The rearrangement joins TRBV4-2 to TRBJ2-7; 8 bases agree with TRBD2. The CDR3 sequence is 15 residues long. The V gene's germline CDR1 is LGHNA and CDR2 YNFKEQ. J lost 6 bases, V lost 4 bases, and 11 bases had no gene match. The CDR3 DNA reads TGTGCCAGCAGCCCCGGGGGGGAGTTGGGGGTCGAGCAGTACTTC. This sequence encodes CASSPGGELGVEQYF.

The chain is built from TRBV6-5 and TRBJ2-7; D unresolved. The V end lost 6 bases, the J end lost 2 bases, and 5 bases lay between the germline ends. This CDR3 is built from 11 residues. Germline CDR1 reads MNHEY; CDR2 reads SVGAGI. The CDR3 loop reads CASSPTYEQYF. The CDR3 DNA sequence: TGTGCCAGCAGCCCAACCTACGAGCAGTACTTC.

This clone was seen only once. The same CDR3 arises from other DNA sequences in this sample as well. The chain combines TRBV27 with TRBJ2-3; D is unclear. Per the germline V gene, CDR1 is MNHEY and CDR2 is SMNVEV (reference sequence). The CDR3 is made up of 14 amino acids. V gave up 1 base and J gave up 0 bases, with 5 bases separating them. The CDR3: CASSLLASTDTQYF. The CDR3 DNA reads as TGTGCCAGCAGTTTATTAGCCAGCACAGATACGCAGTATTTT.

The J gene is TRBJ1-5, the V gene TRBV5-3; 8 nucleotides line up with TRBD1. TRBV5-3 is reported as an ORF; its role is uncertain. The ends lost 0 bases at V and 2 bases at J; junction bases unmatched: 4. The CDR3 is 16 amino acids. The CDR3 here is CARSLEGRGRNQPQHF. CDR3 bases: TGTGCCAGAAGCTTGGAAGGCAGGGGGCGCAATCAGCCCCAGCATTTT.

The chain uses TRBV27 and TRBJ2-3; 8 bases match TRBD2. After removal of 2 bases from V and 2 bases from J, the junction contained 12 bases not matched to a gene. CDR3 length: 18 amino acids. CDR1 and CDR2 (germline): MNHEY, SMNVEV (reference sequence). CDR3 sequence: CASSLLAGPAGYTDTQYF. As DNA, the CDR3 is TGTGCCAGCAGTTTACTAGCGGGCCCTGCGGGCTACACAGATACGCAGTATTTT.

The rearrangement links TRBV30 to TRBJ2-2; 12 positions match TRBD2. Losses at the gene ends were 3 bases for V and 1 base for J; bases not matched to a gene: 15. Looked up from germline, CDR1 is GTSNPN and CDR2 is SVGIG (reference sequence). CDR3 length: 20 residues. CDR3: CAWRGGLAGPNAKNTGELFF. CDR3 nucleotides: TGTGCCTGGAGGGGGGGACTAGCGGGCCCGAATGCGAAGAACACCGGGGAGCTGTTTTTT.

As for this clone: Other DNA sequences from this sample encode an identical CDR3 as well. Here the CDR3 DNA reads TGTGCCAGCAGTTTATCCACAGATACGCAGTATTTT. It yields the protein CASSLSTDTQYF. J is TRBJ2-3 and V is TRBV27; unclear D gene. With 0 bases removed from V and 2 bases from J, the gap between germline ends came to 0 bases. This CDR3 is built from 12 residues. Germline loops: CDR1 MNHEY, CDR2 SMNVEV (reference sequence).

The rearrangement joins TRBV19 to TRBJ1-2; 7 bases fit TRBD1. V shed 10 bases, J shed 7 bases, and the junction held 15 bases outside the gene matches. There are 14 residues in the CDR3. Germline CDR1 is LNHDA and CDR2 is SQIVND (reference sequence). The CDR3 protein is CATGGQDVGVGYTF. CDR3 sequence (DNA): TGTGCCACTGGAGGACAGGACGTCGGGGTTGGCTACACCTTC.

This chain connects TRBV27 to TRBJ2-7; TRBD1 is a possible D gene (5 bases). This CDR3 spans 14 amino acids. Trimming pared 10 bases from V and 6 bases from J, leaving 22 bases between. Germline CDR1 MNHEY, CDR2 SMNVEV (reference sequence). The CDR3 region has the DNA TGTGCCACAGGGCTAGGCCTACCTCCTGGCGAGCAGTACTTC. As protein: CATGLGLPPGEQYF.

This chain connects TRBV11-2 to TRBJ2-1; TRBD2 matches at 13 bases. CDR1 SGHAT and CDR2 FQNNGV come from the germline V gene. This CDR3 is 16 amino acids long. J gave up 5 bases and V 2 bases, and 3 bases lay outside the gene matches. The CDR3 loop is CASSLTSGRADNEQFF. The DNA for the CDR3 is TGTGCCAGCAGCTTAACTAGCGGGAGGGCCGACAATGAGCAGTTCTTC.

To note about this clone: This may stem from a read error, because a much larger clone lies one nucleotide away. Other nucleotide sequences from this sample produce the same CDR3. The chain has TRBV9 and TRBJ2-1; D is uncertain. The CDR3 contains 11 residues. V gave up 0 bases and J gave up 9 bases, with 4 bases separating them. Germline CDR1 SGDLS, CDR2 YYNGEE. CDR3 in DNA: TGTGCCAGCAGCGTAGCGGGTGAGCAGTTCTTC. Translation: CASSVAGEQFF.

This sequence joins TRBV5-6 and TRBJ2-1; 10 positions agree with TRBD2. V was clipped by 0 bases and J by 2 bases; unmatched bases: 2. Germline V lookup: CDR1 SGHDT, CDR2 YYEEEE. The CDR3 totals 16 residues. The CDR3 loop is CASSLGSGRAYNEQFF. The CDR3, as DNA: TGTGCCAGCAGCTTGGGGAGCGGGAGGGCCTACAATGAGCAGTTCTTC.

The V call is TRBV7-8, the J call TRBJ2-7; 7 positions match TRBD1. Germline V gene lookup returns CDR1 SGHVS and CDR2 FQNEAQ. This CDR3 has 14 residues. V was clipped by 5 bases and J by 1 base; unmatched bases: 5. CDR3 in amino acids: CASSPTGASYEQYF. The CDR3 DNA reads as TGTGCCAGCAGCCCCACAGGGGCGTCCTACGAGCAGTACTTC.

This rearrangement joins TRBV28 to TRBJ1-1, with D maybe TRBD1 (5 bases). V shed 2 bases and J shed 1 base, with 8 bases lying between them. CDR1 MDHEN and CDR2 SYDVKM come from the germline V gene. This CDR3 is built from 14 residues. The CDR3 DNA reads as TGTGCCAGCAGTTTAGACAGCAAGAACACTGAAGCTTTCTTT. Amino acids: CASSLDSKNTEAFF.

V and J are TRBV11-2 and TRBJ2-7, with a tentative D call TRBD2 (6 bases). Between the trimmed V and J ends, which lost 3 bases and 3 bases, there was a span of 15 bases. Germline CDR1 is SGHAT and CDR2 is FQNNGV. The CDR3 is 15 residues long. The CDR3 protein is CASSFPGVGVYEQYF. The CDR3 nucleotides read TGTGCCAGCAGCTTCCCGGGAGTTGGGGTCTACGAGCAGTACTTC.

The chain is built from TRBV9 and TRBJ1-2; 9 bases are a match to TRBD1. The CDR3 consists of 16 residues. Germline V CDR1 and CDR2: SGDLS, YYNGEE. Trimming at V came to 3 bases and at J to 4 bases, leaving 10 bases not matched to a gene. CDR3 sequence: CASSALQGARVYGYTF. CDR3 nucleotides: TGTGCCAGCAGCGCCTTACAGGGGGCTAGAGTCTATGGCTACACCTTC.

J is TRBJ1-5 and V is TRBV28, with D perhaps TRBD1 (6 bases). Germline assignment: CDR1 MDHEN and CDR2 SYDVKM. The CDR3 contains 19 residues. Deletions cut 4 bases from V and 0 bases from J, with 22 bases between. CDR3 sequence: CASSSRGGSPRDSNQPQHF. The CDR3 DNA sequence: TGTGCCAGCAGTTCCAGGGGTGGCTCCCCGAGAGATAGCAATCAGCCCCAGCATTTT.

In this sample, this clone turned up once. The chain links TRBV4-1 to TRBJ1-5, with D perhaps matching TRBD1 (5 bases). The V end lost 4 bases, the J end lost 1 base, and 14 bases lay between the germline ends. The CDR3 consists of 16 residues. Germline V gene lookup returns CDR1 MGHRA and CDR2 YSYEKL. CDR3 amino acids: CASSPRGEGSNQPQHF. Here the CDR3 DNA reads TGCGCCAGCAGCCCCCGGGGCGAGGGGAGCAATCAGCCCCAGCATTTT.

The CDR3 DNA is TGTGCCAGCAGGACAGGGACAGCGGTCCCCTCCGGGGCCAACGTCCTGACTTTC. Translating gives CASRTGTAVPSGANVLTF. The rearrangement joins TRBV27 to TRBJ2-6, with 7 bases lining up with TRBD1. V dropped 6 bases and J dropped 4; count of bases not matched to a gene: 15. The germline CDR1 and CDR2 sequences are MNHEY and SMNVEV (reference sequence). The CDR3 is 18 amino acids.

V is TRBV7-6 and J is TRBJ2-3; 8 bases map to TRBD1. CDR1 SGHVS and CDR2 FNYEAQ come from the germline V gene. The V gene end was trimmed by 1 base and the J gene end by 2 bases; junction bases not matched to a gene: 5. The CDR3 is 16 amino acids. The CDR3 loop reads CASSLDGTGYTDTQYF. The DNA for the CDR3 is TGTGCCAGCAGCTTAGACGGGACAGGATACACAGATACGCAGTATTTT.